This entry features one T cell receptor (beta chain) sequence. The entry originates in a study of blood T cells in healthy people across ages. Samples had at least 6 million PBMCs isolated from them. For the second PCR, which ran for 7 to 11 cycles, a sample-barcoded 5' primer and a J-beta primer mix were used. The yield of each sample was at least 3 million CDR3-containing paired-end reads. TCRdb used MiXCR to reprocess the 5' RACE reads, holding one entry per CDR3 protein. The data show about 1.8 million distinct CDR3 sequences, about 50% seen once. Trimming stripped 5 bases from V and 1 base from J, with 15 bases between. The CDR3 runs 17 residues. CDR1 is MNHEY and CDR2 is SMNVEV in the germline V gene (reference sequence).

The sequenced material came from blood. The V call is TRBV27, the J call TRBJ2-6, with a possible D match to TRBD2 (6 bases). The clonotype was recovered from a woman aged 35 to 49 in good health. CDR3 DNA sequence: TGTGCCAGCAGTATCGGGACCGGGAGATCTGGGGCCAACGTCCTGACTTTC. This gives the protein CASSIGTGRSGANVLTF. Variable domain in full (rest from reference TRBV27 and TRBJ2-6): EAQVTQNPRYLITVTGKKLTVTCSQNMNHEYMSWYRQDPGLGLRQIYYSMNVEVTDKGDVPEGYKVSRKEKRNFPLILESPSPNQTSLYFCASSIGTGRSGANVLTFGAGSRLTVL.